This TCR beta chain comes out of a study of cytomegalovirus exposure and HLA in healthy donors. Findings of the study overall: The study recorded 160 or so TCR beta chains that were cytomegalovirus-associated. Later analysis associated a missense DCLRE1C variant with TCR beta V- and J-gene trimming. The study had only CMV serostatus as immune exposure information. TCR beta sequences reportedly predicted most subjects' HLA-A and HLA-B alleles accurately.

In the PCR, 60 Vbeta and 13 Jbeta primers were used. Sequencing was performed with immunoSEQ multiplex PCR; in TCRdb, only in-frame clones are kept and a portion is missing. The repertoire holds roughly 250,000 clones, about 83% seen once, with roughly 2% in the top ten. On this clone itself: Its matching antigen is unknown.

There are 16 residues in the CDR3. V lost 3 bases and J lost 5; bases outside the gene matches: 8. Per germline, CDR1 SGHTA and CDR2 FQGNSA. This TCR was sampled from a woman aged 40 to 49 in good health and CMV-seropositive. The sequenced sample consisted of PBMCs. The chain employs TRBV7-2 and TRBJ2-1, with 9 bases matching TRBD2. The CDR3 reads CASSLGGLAGNNEQFF. The CDR3 DNA sequence: TGTGCCAGCAGCTTGGGGGGGCTAGCGGGGAACAATGAGCAGTTCTTC.